These 18 T cell receptor beta chains share one sample of origin, sequenced in a study of control samples from healthy donors and cancer patients. Method: immunoSEQ multiplex PCR; TCRdb's copy keeps in-frame clones and lacks some. The repertoire has about 130,000 clones, about 90% of them found once; the top ten carry around 2.1%. The sample taken for sequencing was blood. The receptors were gathered from a woman between 45 and 65 years old in good health.

The chain links TRBV5-6 to TRBJ2-7, with 7 bases lining up with TRBD1. There are 11 residues in the CDR3. The V gene end was trimmed by 3 bases and the J gene end by 8 bases; junction bases not matched to a gene: 2. Germline V lookup: CDR1 SGHDT, CDR2 YYEEEE. The CDR3 region has the DNA TGTGCCAGCAGCTGGGACAGCCAGCAGTACTTC. Translated, it gives CASSWDSQQYF.

This chain links TRBV12-5 with TRBJ2-1; the D is unclear. Germline lookup yields CDR1 LGHNT and CDR2 FRNRAP. This CDR3 is 14 amino acids long. Between the trimmed V and J ends, which lost 1 base and 1 base, there was a span of 5 bases. The CDR3 sequence is CASGLALSYNEQFF. The CDR3 DNA follows: TGTGCTAGTGGTTTGGCACTATCCTACAATGAGCAGTTCTTC.

The rearrangement joins TRBV18 to TRBJ1-4; TRBD1 is a possible D gene (5 bases). Germline-derived CDR1 and CDR2 are KGHSH and LQKENI. The CDR3 runs 15 residues. Trimming took 2 bases from V and 0 from J, leaving 7 bases between them. CDR3 bases: TGTGCCAGCTCACCAGACAGAGCAACTAATGAAAAACTGTTTTTT. Amino acids: CASSPDRATNEKLFF.

This chain joins TRBV28 and TRBJ2-7, with 10 bases identical to TRBD1. Germline CDR1 is MDHEN and CDR2 is SYDVKM. The trim removed 6 bases at V and 7 bases at J, leaving 15 bases unmatched. The CDR3 totals 16 residues. CDR3 DNA sequence: TGTGCCAGCAGCACCGGGACAGGGGACCTACTGTCGGAGCAGTACTTC. Its translation: CASSTGTGDLLSEQYF.

V is TRBV5-1 and J is TRBJ2-3; TRBD1 or TRBD2 may be the D gene (5 bases each). The CDR3 has 16 amino acids. Trimming left V 7 bases short and J 3 bases short, with 21 bases between. Germline V CDR1 and CDR2: SGHRS, YFSETQ. In DNA, the CDR3 is TGCGCCAGCTCAAGGGGTAGCTCCGGGGTAACAGATACGCAGTATTTT. Its protein product is CASSRGSSGVTDTQYF.

The rearrangement links TRBV19 to TRBJ2-1; 7 positions agree with TRBD1. This CDR3 comprises 14 residues. The J segment lost 2 bases and the V segment lost 3 bases, leaving 1 base of the junction unmatched. The V gene's germline CDR1 is LNHDA and CDR2 SQIVND (reference sequence). The CDR3 DNA reads as TGTGCCAGTAGTATTAGGGGGCCCTACAATGAGCAGTTCTTC. Its protein product is CASSIRGPYNEQFF.

DNA of the CDR3: TGTGCCAGCACCGCCAAGATGGAGGGTACAGATACGCAGTATTTT. Translated, it gives CASTAKMEGTDTQYF. The genes are TRBV3-1 (or the pseudogene TRBV3-2) and TRBJ2-3; TRBD2 is a possible D gene (6 bases). In germline, CDR1 is LGHDT, CDR2 YNNKEL (reference sequence). The CDR3 is 15 amino acids. V was shortened by 7 bases and J by 3 bases, with 17 bases between the two germline ends.

This clone appeared once. V gene TRBV2 combines with J gene TRBJ1-2; 8 bases fit TRBD1. V lost 5 bases to trimming and J lost 8 bases; unmatched junction nucleotides: 10. Germline CDR1 and CDR2: SNHLY and FYNNEI. This CDR3 has 14 amino acids. CDR3 loop: CASSQQQGVHGYTF. The CDR3 nucleotides are TGTGCCAGCAGTCAACAACAGGGGGTCCACGGCTACACCTTC. Full variable domain (remainder filled in from reference TRBV2 and TRBJ1-2): EPEVTQTPSHQVTQMGQEVILRCVPISNHLYFYWYRQILGQKVEFLVSFYNNEISEKSEIFDDQFSVERPDGSNFTLKIRSTKLEDSAMYFCASSQQQGVHGYTFGSGTRLTVV.

The chain employs TRBV7-8 and TRBJ2-1, with 10 bases fitting TRBD2. J gave up 7 bases and V 2 bases, and 11 bases lay outside the gene matches. CDR3 length: 17 amino acids. Per germline, CDR1 SGHVS and CDR2 FQNEAQ. CDR3 DNA sequence: TGTGCCAGCAGCTTATTCCCAACTAGCGGGATTCAGAATGAGCAGTTCTTC. As protein: CASSLFPTSGIQNEQFF.

V gene TRBV3-1 (or the pseudogene TRBV3-2) combines with J gene TRBJ2-2; possibly TRBD2 for D (5 bases). Trimming pared 1 base from V and 4 bases from J, leaving 7 bases between. Germline V gives CDR1 LGHDT, CDR2 YNNKEL (reference sequence). The CDR3 totals 14 residues. CDR3 residues: CASSQAGVTGELFF. CDR3 in DNA: TGTGCCAGCAGCCAAGCCGGGGTCACCGGGGAGCTGTTTTTT.

This chain uses TRBV20-1 with TRBJ1-5; D is unresolved. Trimming cost V 3 bases and J 2 bases, with 17 bases left between them. Germline V gene data show CDR1 as DFQATT and CDR2 as SNEGSKA (reference sequence). The CDR3 covers 16 residues. The CDR3 region has the DNA TGCAGTGCTAGTTCCGGGCCCCACTCCCGCAATCAGCCCCAGCATTTT. This translates into CSASSGPHSRNQPQHF.

The rearrangement joins TRBV7-9 to TRBJ2-1, with 11 bases identical to TRBD2. The CDR3 has 18 residues. V lost 5 bases and J lost 6; bases outside the gene matches: 15. CDR1 and CDR2 (germline): SEHNR, FQNEAQ (reference sequence). CDR3 DNA: TGTGCCAGCAGCCTACCCCCCCGACTAGCGGGGCGAAGCAATGAGCAGTTCTTC. Translating it yields CASSLPPRLAGRSNEQFF.

The chain recombines TRBV4-1 with TRBJ2-3; D is perhaps TRBD2 (6 bases). This CDR3 has 15 residues. Germline CDR1 is MGHRA and CDR2 is YSYEKL. Trimming shortened V by 1 base and J by 11 bases, and 19 bases separated the two germline ends. CDR3 sequence reads: CASSQGFVVQGGQYF. As DNA, the CDR3 is TGCGCCAGCAGCCAAGGATTTGTGGTTCAGGGAGGGCAGTATTTT.

The genes are TRBV5-4 and TRBJ2-5, with 13 bases that match TRBD2. J gave up 3 bases and V 4 bases, and 6 bases lay outside the gene matches. In germline, CDR1 is SGHNT, CDR2 YYREEE (reference sequence). This CDR3 contains 16 residues. As DNA, the CDR3 is TGTGCCAGCAGCAGGGGACTAGCGGGAAGGGAAGAGACCCAGTACTTC. Translating it yields CASSRGLAGREETQYF.

The V call is TRBV5-5, the J call TRBJ1-2; 9 nucleotides agree with TRBD1. Germline V gene lookup returns CDR1 SGHKS and CDR2 YYEKEE (reference sequence). CDR3 length: 15 amino acids. Unmatched junction bases numbered 8, after V lost 4 bases and J lost 4 bases. CDR3 loop: CASSLLGQGSYGYTF. For the CDR3, the DNA is TGTGCCAGCAGCCTACTGGGACAGGGTAGCTATGGCTACACCTTC.

The chain links TRBV19 to TRBJ2-7, with 8 positions matching TRBD1. The CDR3 is made up of 14 amino acids. In germline, CDR1 is LNHDA, CDR2 SQIVND (reference sequence). V lost 6 bases to trimming and J lost 1 base; unmatched junction nucleotides: 5. The CDR3 loop reads CASSKDRASYEQYF. In DNA form, the CDR3 reads TGTGCCAGTAGCAAGGACAGGGCGTCCTACGAGCAGTACTTC.

The chain is built from TRBV5-1 and TRBJ1-4; D not certain. The CDR3 is 14 residues long. The germline V gene encodes CDR1 SGHRS and CDR2 YFSETQ. The V and J ends lost 1 base and 7 bases respectively, with 11 bases between them. The CDR3 here is CASSLNSGGEKLFF. The CDR3 DNA reads as TGCGCCAGCAGCTTGAACAGCGGCGGTGAAAAACTGTTTTTT. The full variable domain, its missing parts supplied by reference TRBV5-1 and TRBJ1-4, is KAGVTQTPRYLIKTRGQQVTLSCSPISGHRSVSWYQQTPGQGLQFLFEYFSETQRNKGNFPGRFSGRQFSNSRSEMNVSTLELGDSALYLCASSLNSGGEKLFFGSGTQLSVL.

V and J are TRBV6-5 and TRBJ1-5; D call uncertain. The CDR3 consists of 16 residues. CDR1 and CDR2 (germline): MNHEY, SVGAGI. Between the trimmed V and J ends, which lost 0 bases and 9 bases, there was a span of 18 bases. CDR3 nucleotides: TGTGCCAGCAGTTACTCGAGGCCAGGAGGTTTTGGGCCCCAGCATTTT. It is translated as CASSYSRPGGFGPQHF.